The present T cell receptor beta chain was sequenced within a study of shared clonotypes between healthy human individuals. Whole-study findings and limits: The rarefaction results pointed to incomplete sorted-subset sequencing despite large depth.

Notes on this clone: Antigen unknown.

Trimming took off 6 bases at V and 3 bases at J, with 19 bases between the two ends. There are 16 residues in the CDR3. Germline loops: CDR1 SGHRS, CDR2 YFSETQ. Here immunoSEQ multiplex PCR was the method, and the copy in TCRdb shows in-frame clones only, minus some. In the table there are about 1,800,000 clones, roughly 95% of which are singletons. CD45RO negativity and positive selection for CCR7 defined naive CD8 cells, a population that excluded terminally differentiated effector memory CD45RA+ cells. The sequence derives from a man aged 18 to 29 in good health. Sequenced sample: naive CD8+ T cells sorted from blood. The chain employs TRBV5-1 and TRBJ1-3, with a tentative D call TRBD1 (5 bases). CDR3 in DNA: TGCGCCAGCAACAAAACCCGGGGGGACCTTGGAAACACCATATATTTT. It encodes CASNKTRGDLGNTIYF.